The 11 T cell receptor beta chains reported below all come from one sample, sequenced in a study of T cell responses to AZD1222 COVID-19 vaccine. Measured with immunoSEQ multiplex PCR; TCRdb has only the in-frame clones, and not every one. Among about 150,000 clones listed, about 91% were seen once. This sample comprised peripheral blood, obtained on day 0 of AZD1222 vaccination. These TCRs come from an adult in good health.

This clone was picked up one time. The chain uses TRBV10-3 and TRBJ1-6; perhaps TRBD1 as D (6 bases). The CDR3 contains 14 residues. The V end was cut by 6 bases, the J end by 7 bases, with 13 bases between. CDR1 ENHRY and CDR2 SYGVKD come from the germline V gene. CDR3 nucleotides: TGTGCCATCAGAGCAGGGGCTATGAATTCACCCCTCCACTTT. It codes for CAIRAGAMNSPLHF.

This chain joins TRBV15 and TRBJ2-7; tentatively, D is TRBD2 (6 bases). The CDR3 consists of 14 residues. Germline CDR1 is LNHNV and CDR2 is YYDKDF (reference sequence). Trimming cost V 3 bases and J 3 bases, with 12 bases left between them. CDR3 amino acids: CATSRGGADYEQYF. The CDR3 coding sequence is TGTGCCACCAGCAGGGGCGGGGCAGACTACGAGCAGTACTTC.

The chain combines TRBV27 with TRBJ2-1; TRBD2 might be the D (6 bases). The CDR3 extends over 14 amino acids. V was cut by 1 base and J by 5 bases, with 9 bases left in between. The germline gives CDR1 MNHEY, CDR2 SMNVEV (reference sequence). CDR3: CASSLFRGDNEQFF. The CDR3 DNA follows: TGTGCCAGCAGTTTATTTCGCGGGGACAATGAGCAGTTCTTC.

This chain links TRBV30 with TRBJ2-3; 11 bases are shared with TRBD2. CDR1 is GTSNPN, CDR2 SVGIG, per germline (reference sequence). V gave up 3 bases and J gave up 5 bases; unmatched junction bases: 7. This CDR3 is built from 15 residues. The CDR3 protein is CAWRRTSGLGDTQYF. CDR3 nucleotides: TGTGCCTGGAGGCGGACTAGCGGGCTGGGAGATACGCAGTATTTT.

J is TRBJ1-1 and V is TRBV19; TRBD1 aligns across 8 bases. Unmatched junction bases numbered 4, after V lost 3 bases and J lost 10 bases. The CDR3 covers 12 residues. The germline gives CDR1 LNHDA, CDR2 SQIVND (reference sequence). CDR3 in DNA: TGTGCCAGTAGTATTGGACAGGGTGCAGCTTTCTTT. Its protein product is CASSIGQGAAFF.

V is TRBV7-2 and J is TRBJ1-1, with D uncertain. The CDR3 loop spans 15 amino acids. V was pared by 5 bases and J by 1 base, with 14 bases between. Germline V gene data show CDR1 as SGHTA and CDR2 as FQGNSA. CDR3 nucleotides: TGTGCCAGCAGCCCCCGTGGGGTAAGGAACACTGAAGCTTTCTTT. It encodes CASSPRGVRNTEAFF. Together with reference TRBV7-2 and TRBJ1-1, the CDR3 gives the full variable domain: GAGVSQSPSNKVTEKGKDVELRCDPISGHTALYWYRQSLGQGLEFLIYFQGNSAPDKSGLPSDRFSAERTGGSVSTLTIQRTQQEDSAVYLCASSPRGVRNTEAFFGQGTRLTVV.

This chain links TRBV7-6 with TRBJ2-1; a weak D match, TRBD2 (6 bases). The CDR3 is made up of 17 amino acids. Trimming removed 4 bases at V and 0 bases at J, with 16 bases between. The germline CDR1 and CDR2 sequences are SGHVS and FNYEAQ. The CDR3 spells CASSSFTAGSSYNEQFF. The CDR3, as DNA: TGTGCCAGCAGCTCTTTCACTGCGGGGTCCTCCTACAATGAGCAGTTCTTC.

The V and J genes are TRBV2 and TRBJ2-7; D remains unclear. V gave up 10 bases and J gave up 0 bases, with 10 bases separating them. The germline V gene encodes CDR1 SNHLY and CDR2 FYNNEI. The CDR3 has 12 residues. CDR3 in amino acids: CANRRLSYEQYF. The DNA of the CDR3 is TGTGCCAACCGCCGCCTCTCCTACGAGCAGTACTTC.

The rearrangement joins TRBV11-2 to TRBJ2-7; D unresolved. The length of the CDR3 is 15 residues. V gave up 1 base and J gave up 2 bases, with 12 bases separating them. In germline, CDR1 is SGHAT, CDR2 FQNNGV. CDR3 amino acids: CASSLVAVATYEQYF. The CDR3, as DNA: TGTGCCAGCAGCTTAGTCGCAGTCGCCACCTACGAGCAGTACTTC. Full variable domain (missing parts from reference TRBV11-2 and TRBJ2-7): EAGVAQSPRYKIIEKRQSVAFWCNPISGHATLYWYQQILGQGPKLLIQFQNNGVVDDSQLPKDRFSAERLKGVDSTLKIQPAKLEDSAVYLCASSLVAVATYEQYFGPGTRLTVT.

The chain uses TRBV2 and TRBJ1-5, with 8 bases matching TRBD1. This CDR3 region has 14 residues. V shed 7 bases, J shed 5 bases, and the junction held 7 bases outside the gene matches. Germline V gene sequence: CDR1 SNHLY, CDR2 FYNNEI. CDR3 sequence: CASTLDRGYQPQHF. CDR3 coding DNA: TGTGCCAGCACTCTAGACAGGGGATATCAGCCCCAGCATTTT. The entire variable domain, with the rest obtained from reference TRBV2 and TRBJ1-5, is as follows: EPEVTQTPSHQVTQMGQEVILRCVPISNHLYFYWYRQILGQKVEFLVSFYNNEISEKSEIFDDQFSVERPDGSNFTLKIRSTKLEDSAMYFCASTLDRGYQPQHFGDGTRLSIL.

The CDR3 DNA follows: TGCGCCAGCAGCCGAGAGGACAGGGTTTCACCCCTCCACTTT. Residues: CASSREDRVSPLHF. The rearrangement links TRBV5-1 to TRBJ1-6, with 8 nucleotides matching TRBD1. This CDR3 contains 14 residues. The V gene end was trimmed by 4 bases and the J gene end by 9 bases; junction bases not matched to a gene: 6. The germline V gene encodes CDR1 SGHRS and CDR2 YFSETQ.